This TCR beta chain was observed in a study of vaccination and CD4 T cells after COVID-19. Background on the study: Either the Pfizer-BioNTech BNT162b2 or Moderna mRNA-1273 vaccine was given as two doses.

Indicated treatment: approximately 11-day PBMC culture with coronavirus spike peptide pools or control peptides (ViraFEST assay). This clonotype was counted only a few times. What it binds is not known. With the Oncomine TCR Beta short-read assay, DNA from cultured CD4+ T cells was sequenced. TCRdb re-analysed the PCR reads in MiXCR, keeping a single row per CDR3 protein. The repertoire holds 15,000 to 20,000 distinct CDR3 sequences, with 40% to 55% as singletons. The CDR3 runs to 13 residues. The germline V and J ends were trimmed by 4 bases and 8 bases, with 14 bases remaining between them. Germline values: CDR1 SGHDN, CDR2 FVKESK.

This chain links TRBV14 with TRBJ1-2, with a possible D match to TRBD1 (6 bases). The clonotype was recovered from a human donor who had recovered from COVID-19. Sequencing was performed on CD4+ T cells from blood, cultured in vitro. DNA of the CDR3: TGTGCCAGCAGCCCAAATTACAGGGCCGGCTACACCTTC. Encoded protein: CASSPNYRAGYTF.